The 12 T cell receptor beta chains given below trace back to one sample, sequenced in a study of T cell responses to AZD1222 COVID-19 vaccine. Measured with immunoSEQ multiplex PCR; TCRdb has only the in-frame clones, and not every one. The data hold tens of thousands of clones, with roughly nine tenths observed a single time. Sample: peripheral blood, taken 28 days after the second AZD1222 dose. The receptors here all came from an adult who received the AZD1222 COVID-19 vaccine.

This clone was observed a single time. The chain is built from TRBV7-3 and TRBJ2-3, with D hard to call. The V and J ends lost 3 bases and 3 bases respectively, with 10 bases between them. CDR3 size: 14 residues. The germline CDR1 and CDR2 sequences are SGHTA and FQGTGA. The CDR3 region has the DNA TGTGCCAGCAGCTTGGGGATTGCGACAGATACGCAGTATTTT. This encodes CASSLGIATDTQYF.

The chain joins TRBV10-3 to TRBJ2-5; the D gene could be TRBD1 or TRBD2 (5 bases each). Germline V gene sequence: CDR1 ENHRY, CDR2 SYGVKD. The CDR3 extends over 16 amino acids. Trimming cost V 2 bases and J 5 bases, with 18 bases left between them. CDR3 nucleotides: TGTGCCATCAGTGAGGCCCTCCCGGGGCTTCGGGAGACCCAGTACTTC. Translation: CAISEALPGLRETQYF.

This clone was detected only once. The chain joins TRBV19 to TRBJ1-3; tentative D call: TRBD1 (5 bases). This CDR3 contains 15 residues. The germline V gene has CDR1 LNHDA and CDR2 SQIVND (reference sequence). Deletions cut 3 bases from V and 2 bases from J, with 11 bases between. This CDR3 is CASSIGQGAGNTIYF. In nucleotides, the CDR3 is TGTGCCAGTAGTATTGGGCAGGGCGCTGGAAACACCATATATTTT.

The gene calls are TRBV28 and TRBJ2-1; D might be TRBD1 (6 bases). Trimming took 6 bases from V and 3 from J, leaving 18 bases between them. CDR1 is MDHEN and CDR2 is SYDVKM in the germline V gene. CDR3 length: 16 amino acids. Here the CDR3 reads CASRSRGDKGYNEQFF. DNA of the CDR3: TGTGCCAGCAGATCCCGAGGGGACAAGGGCTACAATGAGCAGTTCTTC. Variable domain in full (rest from reference TRBV28 and TRBJ2-1): DVKVTQSSRYLVKRTGEKVFLECVQDMDHENMFWYRQDPGLGLRLIYFSYDVKMKEKGDIPEGYSVSREKKERFSLILESASTNQTSMYLCASRSRGDKGYNEQFFGPGTRLTVL.

The V gene is TRBV6-1, the J gene TRBJ2-7; D is possibly TRBD1 (5 bases). CDR1 and CDR2 from the germline V gene are MNHNS and SASEGT. The CDR3 consists of 15 residues. Trimming took 3 bases from V and 6 from J, leaving 18 bases between them. The CDR3 here is CASSDPRVDQREQYV. The CDR3 bases are TGTGCCAGCAGTGACCCCAGGGTTGATCAGCGCGAGCAGTACGTC.

This chain joins TRBV10-2 and TRBJ1-5, with 9 bases fitting TRBD1. After removal of 6 bases from V and 4 bases from J, the junction contained 1 base not matched to a gene. Looked up from germline, CDR1 is WSHSY and CDR2 is SAAADI. This CDR3 has 13 amino acids. The CDR3 here is CASRGQGNQPQHF. DNA for the CDR3: TGCGCCAGCAGAGGACAGGGGAATCAGCCCCAGCATTTT.

The chain carries TRBV28 and TRBJ2-1; 8 bases line up with TRBD2. J lost 0 bases, V lost 4 bases, and 8 bases had no gene match. In germline, CDR1 is MDHEN, CDR2 SYDVKM. This CDR3 is 17 amino acids long. The CDR3 coding sequence is TGTGCCAGCAGTTCTCATAGCGGGGTGAGCTCCTACAATGAGCAGTTCTTC. Translated: CASSSHSGVSSYNEQFF.

CDR3 loop: CASSPRGEYYEQYF. CDR3 in DNA: TGTGCCAGCAGCCCCCGCGGGGAGTACTACGAGCAGTACTTC. The chain uses TRBV14 and TRBJ2-7; perhaps TRBD2 as D (6 bases). This CDR3 spans 14 amino acids. Germline V CDR1 and CDR2: SGHDN, FVKESK. Trimming cost V 4 bases and J 3 bases, with 13 bases left between them.

The chain uses TRBV28 and TRBJ2-2; D gene uncertain. The CDR3 length is 16 residues. The V gene lost 6 bases and the J gene lost 0 bases, with 14 bases spanning the gap. Per germline, CDR1 MDHEN and CDR2 SYDVKM. This chain's CDR3 is CASRTPKEANTGELFF. For the CDR3, the DNA is TGTGCCAGCAGAACCCCTAAAGAAGCGAACACCGGGGAGCTGTTTTTT. Using reference TRBV28 and TRBJ2-2 for the parts outside the CDR3, the full variable domain is DVKVTQSSRYLVKRTGEKVFLECVQDMDHENMFWYRQDPGLGLRLIYFSYDVKMKEKGDIPEGYSVSREKKERFSLILESASTNQTSMYLCASRTPKEANTGELFFGEGSRLTVL.

The chain couples TRBV5-3 to TRBJ1-1; no clear D. TRBV5-3 is given ORF status, its function remaining uncertain. Trimming took off 2 bases at V and 7 bases at J, with 12 bases between the two ends. The CDR3 loop spans 13 amino acids. DNA of the CDR3: TGTGCCAGAAGCTTAAGTGTGGGAATTGAAGCTTTCTTT. Protein product: CARSLSVGIEAFF.

The chain is built from TRBV30 and TRBJ2-1; 7 bases fit TRBD1. V lost 4 bases and J lost 0; bases outside the gene matches: 9. The CDR3 is made up of 16 amino acids. Looked up from germline, CDR1 is GTSNPN and CDR2 is SVGIG (reference sequence). In DNA form, the CDR3 reads TGTGCCTGGACCTCGGACAGGCTAAGCTCCTACAATGAGCAGTTCTTC. This codes for CAWTSDRLSSYNEQFF.

The J gene is TRBJ1-5, the V gene TRBV6-5; TRBD1 is a possible D gene (5 bases). The CDR3 contains 14 residues. Germline V lookup: CDR1 MNHEY, CDR2 SVGAGI. V gave up 6 bases and J gave up 3 bases, with 12 bases separating them. The CDR3 region is CASREKQANQPQHF. In DNA form, the CDR3 reads TGTGCCAGCAGGGAGAAACAGGCCAATCAGCCCCAGCATTTT.